Below, 16 T cell receptor beta chains from the same sample are listed, as sequenced in a study of long-term antiretroviral therapy in people with HIV. Sequencing relied on immunoSEQ assay v3.0, run at survey level. Sequenced by immunoSEQ multiplex PCR; TCRdb stores in-frame clones only, minus some. This sample has about 20,000 clones; roughly 84% occur once, and the top ten carry around 11%. This specimen was unsorted PBMCs, taken around 2.5 years after starting antiretroviral therapy. Source of these receptors: a man aged 40-49 years with HIV.

This clone was seen only once. The chain has TRBV5-1 and TRBJ2-5; 9 bases map to TRBD1. This CDR3 region has 16 residues. Per the germline V gene, CDR1 is SGHRS and CDR2 is YFSETQ. The trim removed 5 bases at V and 7 bases at J, leaving 15 bases unmatched. The CDR3 DNA follows: TGCGCCAGCAGGGCTGGAGGGGACAGGGATTATGGGACCCAGTACTTC. It yields the protein CASRAGGDRDYGTQYF.

The chain recombines TRBV5-5 with TRBJ1-1; D gene ambiguous. Trimming pared 0 bases from V and 3 bases from J, leaving 6 bases between. The V gene's germline CDR1 is SGHKS and CDR2 YYEKEE (reference sequence). This CDR3 comprises 13 residues. CDR3 sequence: CASSLGPHTEAFF. In nucleotides, the CDR3 is TGTGCCAGCAGCTTGGGACCACACACTGAAGCTTTCTTT.

This clone was counted once. The chain combines TRBV7-9 with TRBJ2-1; 10 nucleotides line up with TRBD1. J was trimmed by 9 bases and V by 1 base; bases with no gene match: 6. The CDR3 is made up of 15 amino acids. Germline-derived CDR1 and CDR2 are SEHNR and FQNEAQ (reference sequence). The CDR3 is CASSLVGQGGPEQFF. The DNA for the CDR3 is TGTGCCAGCAGCTTAGTCGGACAGGGGGGCCCTGAGCAGTTCTTC.

The V gene is TRBV11-2, the J gene TRBJ2-7; tentative D call: TRBD1 (6 bases). Germline V CDR1 and CDR2: SGHAT, FQNNGV. V was clipped by 4 bases and J by 6 bases, with 16 bases between them. The CDR3 has 14 residues. The CDR3 DNA sequence: TGTGCCAGCAGCTATCGACAGGAGAGTGGCGAGCAGTACTTC. This encodes CASSYRQESGEQYF.

This sequence joins TRBV25-1 and TRBJ1-1; maybe TRBD1 (6 bases). V was cut by 5 bases and J by 1 base, with 17 bases left in between. This CDR3 spans 16 amino acids. The germline gives CDR1 MGHDK, CDR2 SYGVNS. The CDR3 loop is CASSRGGIGSNTEAFF. In nucleotides, the CDR3 is TGTGCCAGCAGTAGAGGGGGAATCGGCTCGAACACTGAAGCTTTCTTT.

This rearrangement joins TRBV6-5 to TRBJ1-1, with D tentatively TRBD1 (6 bases). Germline loops: CDR1 MNHEY, CDR2 SVGAGI. Trimming stripped 5 bases from V and 6 bases from J, with 10 bases between. The CDR3 is 12 residues long. CDR3 protein: CASSTGSSEAFF. CDR3 nucleotide sequence: TGTGCCAGCAGTACAGGGAGCTCTGAAGCTTTCTTT.

This clone has a handful of counts. V and J are TRBV10-2 and TRBJ2-1; 16 nucleotides align to TRBD2. CDR3 length: 14 amino acids. The germline gives CDR1 WSHSY, CDR2 SAAADI. The V gene end was trimmed by 2 bases and the J gene end by 15 bases; junction bases not matched to a gene: 4. This CDR3 reads CASSEVGLAGGPFF. CDR3 DNA: TGCGCCAGCAGTGAGGTGGGACTAGCGGGGGGGCCGTTCTTC.

J is TRBJ2-3 and V is TRBV5-1, with 8 positions matching TRBD2. The germline V gene has CDR1 SGHRS and CDR2 YFSETQ. With 9 bases clipped from V and 1 base from J, the junction kept 10 bases outside the gene matches. The CDR3 has 15 residues. CDR3 bases: TGCGCCACCAAACCTTTGACTAGCGGCACAGATACGCAGTATTTT. Its protein is CATKPLTSGTDTQYF. Complete variable domain (other parts from reference TRBV5-1 and TRBJ2-3): KAGVTQTPRYLIKTRGQQVTLSCSPISGHRSVSWYQQTPGQGLQFLFEYFSETQRNKGNFPGRFSGRQFSNSRSEMNVSTLELGDSALYLCATKPLTSGTDTQYFGPGTRLTVL.

The V and J genes are TRBV12-5 and TRBJ2-2; tentative D call: TRBD1 (6 bases). This CDR3 has 15 residues. V lost 4 bases to trimming and J lost 5 bases, with 14 bases between them. Per germline, CDR1 LGHNT and CDR2 FRNRAP. CDR3 sequence (DNA): TGTGCTAGTGGTTCGGACAGCGCGAGTACCGGGGAGCTGTTTTTT. It codes for CASGSDSASTGELFF.

The gene calls are TRBV5-5 and TRBJ1-4; 9 bases line up with TRBD1. Germline lookup yields CDR1 SGHKS and CDR2 YYEKEE (reference sequence). CDR3 length equals 15 residues. The trim removed 2 bases at V and 8 bases at J, leaving 7 bases unmatched. The CDR3 sequence: CASSFDRGGEEKLFF. The CDR3 region has the DNA TGTGCCAGCAGCTTCGACAGGGGGGGGGAGGAAAAACTGTTTTTT. The entire variable domain, with the rest obtained from reference TRBV5-5 and TRBJ1-4, is as follows: DAGVTQSPTHLIKTRGQQVTLRCSPISGHKSVSWYQQVLGQGPQFIFQYYEKEERGRGNFPDRFSARQFPNYSSELNVNALLLGDSALYLCASSFDRGGEEKLFFGSGTQLSVL.

This clone was found once. The CDR3 sequence: CASSYSVRGSEAFF. CDR3 bases: TGTGCCAGCAGTTACTCGGTCAGGGGCTCGGAAGCTTTCTTT. The V gene is TRBV6-5, the J gene TRBJ1-1; D possibly corresponds to TRBD1 (6 bases). Trimming cost V 0 bases and J 8 bases, with 13 bases left between them. This CDR3 region has 14 residues. Looked up from germline, CDR1 is MNHEY and CDR2 is SVGAGI.

V is TRBV18 and J is TRBJ1-2; TRBD1 is a possible D gene (6 bases). The CDR3 loop spans 13 amino acids. The V end was cut by 5 bases, the J end by 11 bases, with 18 bases between. CDR1 and CDR2 (germline): KGHSH, LQKENI. As DNA, the CDR3 is TGTGCCAGCTCATCGCGACAGGAAGGTGGTTACACCTTC. Residues: CASSSRQEGGYTF. The full variable domain, its missing parts supplied by reference TRBV18 and TRBJ1-2, is NAGVMQNPRHLVRRRGQEARLRCSPMKGHSHVYWYRQLPEEGLKFMVYLQKENIIDESGMPKERFSAEFPKEGPSILRIQQVVRGDSAAYFCASSSRQEGGYTFGSGTRLTVV.

The chain employs TRBV20-1 and TRBJ1-1; the D is unclear. The CDR3 runs to 11 residues. V was clipped by 0 bases and J by 4 bases, with 3 bases between them. Germline V gene lookup returns CDR1 DFQATT and CDR2 SNEGSKA (reference sequence). CDR3 in DNA: TGCAGTGCTAGAGAGGGCACTGAAGCTTTCTTT. Amino acid sequence: CSAREGTEAFF.

The V gene is TRBV7-9, the J gene TRBJ1-1; 7 bases are shared with TRBD1. The CDR3 loop spans 16 amino acids. V dropped 5 bases and J dropped 5; count of bases not matched to a gene: 14. The V gene's germline CDR1 is SEHNR and CDR2 FQNEAQ (reference sequence). CDR3 sequence: CASSPDREEGETEAFF. In nucleotides, the CDR3 is TGTGCCAGCAGCCCCGACAGGGAGGAAGGGGAAACTGAAGCTTTCTTT.

On this clone itself: At one of its ends the junction is not consistent with the germline gene, which may arise from a read error. CDR3 residues: CASSPLRVSGRADGTTNTQYF. The CDR3 DNA reads as TGTGCCAGCTCACCGCTCCGGGTCAGCGGGAGGGCCGATGGGACCACAAATACGCAGTATTTT. The chain couples TRBV18 to TRBJ2-3, with 10 positions matching TRBD2. The V gene's germline CDR1 is KGHSH and CDR2 LQKENI. The CDR3 extends over 21 amino acids.

The rearrangement joins TRBV6-1 to TRBJ2-7; no clear D gene. Per germline, CDR1 MNHNS and CDR2 SASEGT. The CDR3 consists of 12 residues. V was cut by 3 bases and J by 4 bases, with 7 bases left in between. The CDR3 nucleotides read TGTGCCAGCAGTGATGATCGGTACGAGCAGTACTTC. As protein: CASSDDRYEQYF.